This T cell receptor beta chain stems from a study of radiation and T cells in renal cell carcinoma (dated by TCRdb to 2018 to 2020). About the study as a whole: The samples were obtained from a clinical trial, where primary renal cell carcinomas were treated with 15 Gy stereotactic body radiation therapy and then removed by nephrectomy 4 weeks afterward. In total, about 51 samples underwent TCR beta sequencing: some 25 tumors plus 27 peripheral blood samples. A total of approximately 4 million unique CDR3 nucleotide sequences, encoding 2,658,974 unique CDR3 amino acid sequences, were found across all 50 or so samples.

The immunoSEQ kit was used, according to the manufacturer's recommendations, to generate TCR beta libraries from genomic DNA. To prepare the libraries, a first multiplex PCR with proprietary primers was run, followed by a second PCR that added unique barcodes, and a bead cleanup was done after each round. Each sample batch included a kit-provided positive control reaction and a negative control reaction. The final libraries were assessed on an Agilent 4200 TapeStation D1000 ScreenTape, pooled by volume, and quantified by qPCR. Sequencing was performed on an Illumina NextSeq500 using a MidOutput 150-cycle cartridge, with 156 Read1 cycles, 15 Index1 cycles, and the kit custom primers. The pooled library was loaded at around 0.93 pM with approximately 20% PhiX control spiked in. As for the original processing: Vendor-processed data were analyzed in R, with a clonotype defined as all T cells sharing the same CDR3 nucleotide sequence. For clone abundance analyses, frequencies were normalized to the 10,000 most abundant clones in each sample. Public T cell clones, which averaged fewer than five per sample, were removed prior to analysis. Tumor-enriched clonotypes and baseline blood-enriched clonotypes were defined as those with an abundance difference of at least 32-fold between compartments. A beta-binomial differential abundance model was applied to find clonotypes that expanded or contracted between blood time points. Tumor-blood repertoire similarity was measured with the Baroni-Urbani and Buser coefficient, and group comparisons used two-tailed Wilcoxon tests in R. TCRdb stores this immuneACCESS table with in-frame sequences only. Part of the clones is absent; in the studies checked, under half of the shortfall reflects unresolved V genes, and no reason is known for the rest. That table supplies the V and J calls and clone size; D and trimming were determined from the DNA. This sample lists 45,000 to 65,000 clones; around 78% were detected once. Jointly, the top ten make up approximately 7% of the sample.

In regard to this clone: The antigen it recognizes is unknown. Base qualities are missing; no much larger clone stands one base away.

From the cysteine through the phenylalanine, the CDR3 covers 13 amino acids. Only the CDR3 part of the read is kept: 39 bases, read in frame from the first base. Reading the germline V gene gives CDR1 MNHEY and CDR2 SVGAGI. V gives up 3 bases and J gives up 2 bases, and the segment between their germline ends measures 7 bases. The full study reports these points: Tracking of blood repertoire dynamics stopped at about 4 weeks after treatment, with no follow-up past that point. Because the trial had a single-armed design, the trial could not examine how radiation dose or scheduling affected the TCR repertoire. Because pretreatment tumor biopsies were not available, the baseline intratumoral presence of clonotypes could not be determined. In blood, the top tumor clonotypes increased between baseline and 2 weeks post-radiation and then shrank by 4 weeks, which suggests that tumor-resident clones expanded only transiently.

In the paper's terms, the time point label means: baseline pretreatment blood. The treatment or condition label, as the study defines it: 15 Gy SBRT to primary tumor, nephrectomy 4 weeks later. Serial peripheral blood from radiation-treated patients was sampled at baseline, 2 weeks and 4 weeks after SBRT to track tumor-enriched clonotypes. Renal cell carcinoma with clear cell pathology was present in all patients. The QIAamp DNA Blood Mini Kit (Qiagen) was used to prepare genomic DNA for TCR sequencing. The analyses included only samples that passed all quality control checks. The material was blood, obtained from a patient whose treatment included radiotherapy and nephrectomy. This TCR derives from a man aged 55-75 years with renal cell carcinoma. This receptor chain uses TRBV6-5 and TRBJ2-5, with a weak D call of TRBD1 (6 bases match). The DNA reads as follows: TGTGCCAGCAGTTATGGACAGCAAGAGACCCAGTACTTC. It specifies CASSYGQQETQYF.